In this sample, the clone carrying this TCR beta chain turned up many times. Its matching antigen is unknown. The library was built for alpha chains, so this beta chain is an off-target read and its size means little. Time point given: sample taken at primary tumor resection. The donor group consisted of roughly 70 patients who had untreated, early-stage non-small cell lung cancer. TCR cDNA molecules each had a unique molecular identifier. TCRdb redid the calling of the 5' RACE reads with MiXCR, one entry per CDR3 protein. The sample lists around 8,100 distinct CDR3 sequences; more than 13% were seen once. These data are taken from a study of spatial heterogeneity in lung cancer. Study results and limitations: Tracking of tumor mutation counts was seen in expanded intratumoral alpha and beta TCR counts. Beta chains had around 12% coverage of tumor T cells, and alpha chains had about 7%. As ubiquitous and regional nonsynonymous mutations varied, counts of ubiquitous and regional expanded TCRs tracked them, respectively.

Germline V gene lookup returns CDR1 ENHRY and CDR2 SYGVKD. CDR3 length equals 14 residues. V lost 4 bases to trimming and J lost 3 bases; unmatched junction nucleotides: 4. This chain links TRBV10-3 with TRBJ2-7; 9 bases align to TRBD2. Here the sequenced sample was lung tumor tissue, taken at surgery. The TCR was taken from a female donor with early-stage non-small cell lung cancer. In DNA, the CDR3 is TGTGCCATCAGTGGAGCGGGGGGCATCTACGAGCAGTACTTC. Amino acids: CAISGAGGIYEQYF.